This TCR beta chain is from a study of blood T cell repertoires in COVID-19. In germline, CDR1 is SEHNR, CDR2 FQNEAQ (reference sequence). This CDR3 spans 12 amino acids. Deletions cut 2 bases from V and 4 bases from J, with 5 bases between. The table came from immunoSEQ multiplex PCR; TCRdb's copy has only in-frame clones and leaves some out. The data show over 90,000 clones, approximately 86% seen once. The TCR comes from a man older than 75 with acute or convalescent COVID-19. The sample comprised peripheral blood. V is TRBV7-9 and J is TRBJ2-5; D not certain. The CDR3 region is CASSLTTETQYF. The CDR3 nucleotides read TGTGCCAGCAGCTTAACTACAGAGACCCAGTACTTC.